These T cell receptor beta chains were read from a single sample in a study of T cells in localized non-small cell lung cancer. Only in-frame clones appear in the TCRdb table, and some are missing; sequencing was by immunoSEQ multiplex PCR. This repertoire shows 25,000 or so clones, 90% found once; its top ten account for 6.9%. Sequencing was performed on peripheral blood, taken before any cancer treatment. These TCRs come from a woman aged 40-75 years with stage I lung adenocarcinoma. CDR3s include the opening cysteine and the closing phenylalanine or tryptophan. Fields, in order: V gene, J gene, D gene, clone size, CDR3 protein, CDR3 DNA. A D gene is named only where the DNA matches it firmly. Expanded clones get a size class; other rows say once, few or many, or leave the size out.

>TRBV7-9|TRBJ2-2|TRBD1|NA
CASSLGQGVNGELFF
TGTGCCAGCAGCTTGGGACAGGGGGTGAACGGGGAGCTGTTTTTT
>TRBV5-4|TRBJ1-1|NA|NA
CASKTNTEAFF
TGTGCCAGCAAGACGAACACTGAAGCTTTCTTT
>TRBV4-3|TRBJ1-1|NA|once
CASSQEVVMNTEAFF
TGCGCCAGCAGCCAAGAGGTGGTTATGAACACTGAAGCTTTCTTT
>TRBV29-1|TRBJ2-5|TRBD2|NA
CSVEKTSGRQETQYF
TGCAGCGTTGAAAAGACTAGCGGCCGTCAAGAGACCCAGTACTTC
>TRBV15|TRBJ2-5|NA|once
CATSASMPIKETQYF
TGTGCCACCAGCGCGTCAATGCCCATTAAAGAGACCCAGTACTTC
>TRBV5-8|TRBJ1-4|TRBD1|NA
CASSPGTGVSGREKLFF
TGTGCCAGCAGCCCCGGGACAGGGGTTTCTGGTCGGGAAAAACTGTTTTTT
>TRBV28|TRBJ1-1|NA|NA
CASSTRDDEAFF
TGTGCCAGCAGTACGAGGGACGATGAAGCTTTCTTT
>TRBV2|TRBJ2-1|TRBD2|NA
CASKGTSSPYNEQFF
TGTGCCAGCAAGGGGACTAGTTCGCCCTACAATGAGCAGTTCTTC
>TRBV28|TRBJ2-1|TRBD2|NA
CASSPWEGGHRPESYNEQFF
TGTGCCAGCAGTCCGTGGGAGGGAGGCCACCGACCCGAAAGCTACAATGAGCAGTTCTTC
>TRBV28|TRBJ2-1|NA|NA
CATARSDEQFF
TGTGCCACCGCCAGAAGCGATGAGCAGTTCTTC
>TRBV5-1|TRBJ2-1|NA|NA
CASSAEGYVYNEQFF
TGCGCCAGCAGCGCGGAGGGATACGTGTACAATGAGCAGTTCTTC
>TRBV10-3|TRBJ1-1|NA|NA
CAIRDDRLNTEAFF
TGTGCCATCAGGGATGACAGATTGAACACTGAAGCTTTCTTT
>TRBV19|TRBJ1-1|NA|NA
CASTPGQGINIEAFF
TGTGCCAGTACCCCAGGCCAGGGCATTAATATAGAAGCTTTCTTT
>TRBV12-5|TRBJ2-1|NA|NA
CASGSFGSYNEQFF
TGTGCTAGTGGTTCGTTTGGATCATACAATGAGCAGTTCTTC
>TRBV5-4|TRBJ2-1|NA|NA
CASSLGEMGSYNEQFF
TGTGCCAGCAGCTTGGGGGAGATGGGCTCCTACAATGAGCAGTTCTTC
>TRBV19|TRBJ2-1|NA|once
CASSSPTGGKVEQFF
TGTGCCAGTAGTTCTCCGACTGGCGGGAAGGTTGAGCAGTTCTTC
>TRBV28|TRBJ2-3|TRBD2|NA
CASSSSGRGTDTQYF
TGTGCCAGCAGTTCAAGCGGGAGGGGTACAGATACGCAGTATTTT
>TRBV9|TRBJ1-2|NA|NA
CASSVQGDGGYTF
TGTGCCAGCAGCGTACAAGGAGATGGGGGCTACACCTTC
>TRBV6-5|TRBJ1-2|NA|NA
CASSRQANNYGYTF
TGTGCCAGCAGCCGACAGGCAAATAACTATGGCTACACCTTC